The 13 T cell receptor beta chains below all came from one sample that was sequenced in a study of OX40 agonist ivuxolimab in advanced cancers. Profiled with immunoSEQ multiplex PCR; TCRdb holds only in-frame clones, not every one. The sample records tens of thousands of clones, 80% to 95% being singletons. Sequenced material: CD4+ or CD8+ T cells sorted from blood, taken in a trial of the OX40 agonist ivuxolimab. Every receptor here comes from an adult with an advanced solid tumor such as melanoma, head and neck, liver or kidney cancer.

On this clone itself: Other nucleotide sequences from this sample produce the same CDR3. The chain couples TRBV27 to TRBJ2-7; 9 bases align to TRBD2. The germline V gene has CDR1 MNHEY and CDR2 SMNVEV (reference sequence). The CDR3 totals 14 residues. Losses at the gene ends were 8 bases for V and 2 bases for J; bases not matched to a gene: 7. CDR3 residues: CASSWREGPYEQYF. The CDR3 DNA reads TGTGCCAGCTCTTGGCGGGAGGGCCCCTACGAGCAGTACTTC.

The chain uses TRBV4-1 and TRBJ1-2; D uncertain. The CDR3 totals 15 residues. V lost 2 bases, J lost 5 bases, and 15 bases lay in between. Germline CDR1 MGHRA, CDR2 YSYEKL. CDR3 sequence reads: CASSQLALQRYGYTF. The CDR3 nucleotides read TGCGCCAGCAGCCAACTAGCTCTACAGAGATATGGCTACACCTTC.

The chain combines TRBV6-5 with TRBJ2-1, with D tentatively TRBD2 (7 bases). There are 12 residues in the CDR3. Germline V lookup: CDR1 MNHEY, CDR2 SVGAGI. Between the trimmed V and J ends, which lost 6 bases and 10 bases, there was a span of 13 bases. The CDR3 DNA sequence: TGTGCCAGCAGCCTCAGGGGAGGGGAGCAGTTCTTC. This codes for CASSLRGGEQFF.

This clone was detected a few times. The chain links TRBV28 to TRBJ1-5; no clear D. CDR1 is MDHEN and CDR2 is SYDVKM in the germline V gene. V lost 6 bases, J lost 0 bases, and 15 bases lay in between. The CDR3 sequence is 16 residues long. This CDR3 is CASSLSATYSNQPQHF. The CDR3 nucleotides read TGTGCCAGCAGCCTATCTGCCACCTATAGCAATCAGCCCCAGCATTTT.

The chain combines TRBV29-1 with TRBJ1-2, with a possible D match to TRBD1 (6 bases). Trimming left V 3 bases short and J 8 bases short, with 16 bases between. Germline V CDR1 and CDR2: SQVTM, ANQGSEA. This CDR3 is 13 amino acids long. This chain's CDR3 is CSVEPQGGKGYTF. DNA for the CDR3: TGCAGCGTTGAGCCACAGGGAGGGAAAGGCTACACCTTC.

J is TRBJ1-2 and V is TRBV10-3; D is unresolved. CDR3 length: 12 residues. CDR1 ENHRY and CDR2 SYGVKD come from the germline V gene. The V end was cut by 10 bases, the J end by 8 bases, with 17 bases between. CDR3 protein: CASTTGGLGYTF. CDR3 nucleotide sequence: TGTGCCAGCACCACTGGAGGGTTGGGCTACACCTTC.

The V call is TRBV28, the J call TRBJ1-2; D not resolved. CDR3 length equals 13 residues. Germline loops: CDR1 MDHEN, CDR2 SYDVKM. Trimming pared 5 bases from V and 2 bases from J, leaving 9 bases between. The CDR3 bases are TGTGCCAGCAGTGTGGACGGGAACTATGGCTACACCTTC. This gives the protein CASSVDGNYGYTF.

The chain combines TRBV7-2 with TRBJ2-1; possibly TRBD2 for D (5 bases). The germline V gene has CDR1 SGHTA and CDR2 FQGNSA. Trimming removed 7 bases at V and 1 base at J, with 11 bases between. The CDR3 is 14 amino acids. Here the CDR3 DNA reads TGTGCCAGCAACCCGGGGTCTTCCTACAATGAGCAGTTCTTC. This translates into CASNPGSSYNEQFF. Full variable domain (rest looked up from reference TRBV7-2 and TRBJ2-1): GAGVSQSPSNKVTEKGKDVELRCDPISGHTALYWYRQSLGQGLEFLIYFQGNSAPDKSGLPSDRFSAERTGGSVSTLTIQRTQQEDSAVYLCASNPGSSYNEQFFGPGTRLTVL.

Worth noting for this clone: Other DNA sequences in this specimen translate into the identical CDR3. The chain joins TRBV7-3 to TRBJ2-7, with 11 bases identical to TRBD2. This CDR3 spans 15 amino acids. Losses at the gene ends were 5 bases for V and 3 bases for J; bases not matched to a gene: 6. Germline CDR1 SGHTA, CDR2 FQGTGA. CDR3 protein: CASSPGLAGGYEQYF. The CDR3 DNA sequence: TGTGCCAGCAGCCCAGGACTAGCGGGTGGCTACGAGCAGTACTTC.

The chain uses TRBV5-6 and TRBJ1-1; unclear D gene. This CDR3 has 12 amino acids. Trimming cost V 3 bases and J 2 bases, with 5 bases left between them. Germline CDR1 and CDR2: SGHDT and YYEEEE. The CDR3 DNA follows: TGTGCCAGCAGCTATGCAAACACTGAAGCTTTCTTT. This codes for CASSYANTEAFF. Variable domain in full (rest from reference TRBV5-6 and TRBJ1-1): DAGVTQSPTHLIKTRGQQVTLRCSPKSGHDTVSWYQQALGQGPQFIFQYYEEEERQRGNFPDRFSGHQFPNYSSELNVNALLLGDSALYLCASSYANTEAFFGQGTRLTVV.

The V gene is TRBV6-5, the J gene TRBJ2-6; D possibly matches TRBD1 or TRBD2 (6 bases each). CDR3 size: 15 residues. Germline values: CDR1 MNHEY, CDR2 SVGAGI. V was trimmed by 10 bases and J by 1 base, leaving 14 bases between them. CDR3 DNA: TGTGCCATCGGACGGGGGCCGTCTGGGGCCAACGTCCTGACTTTC. Its protein product is CAIGRGPSGANVLTF.

The genes are TRBV7-2 and TRBJ2-3; no clear D gene. Trimming shortened V by 4 bases and J by 0 bases, and 5 bases separated the two germline ends. This CDR3 has 13 amino acids. Germline values: CDR1 SGHTA, CDR2 FQGNSA. CDR3 in amino acids: CASSYVSTDTQYF. CDR3 nucleotide sequence: TGTGCCAGCAGCTACGTTAGCACAGATACGCAGTATTTT.

This clone was seen only once. One end of the junction fails to match germline, which may point to a read error. V gene TRBV7-7 combines with J gene TRBJ2-5, with 7 bases fitting TRBD2. There are 13 residues in the CDR3. Germline V CDR1 and CDR2: SSHAT, FNYEAQ (reference sequence). CDR3 region: CASSSTSVETQYF. The DNA of the CDR3 is TGTGCTAGCAGCTCCACTAGCGTAGAGACCCAGTACTTC.